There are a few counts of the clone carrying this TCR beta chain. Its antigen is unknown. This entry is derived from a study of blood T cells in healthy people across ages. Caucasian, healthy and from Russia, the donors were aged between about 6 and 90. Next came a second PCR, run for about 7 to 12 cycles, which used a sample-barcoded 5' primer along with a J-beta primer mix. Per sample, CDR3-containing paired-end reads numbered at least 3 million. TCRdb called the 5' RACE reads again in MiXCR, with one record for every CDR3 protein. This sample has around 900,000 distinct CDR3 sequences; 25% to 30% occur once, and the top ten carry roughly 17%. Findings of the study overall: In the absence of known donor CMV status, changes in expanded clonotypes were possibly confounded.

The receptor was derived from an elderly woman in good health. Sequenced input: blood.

CDR3 DNA: TGCAGTGCTAGAGAGTGGGGCAGGGCGCTGGACAGTGAAGCTTTCTTT. Translated: CSAREWGRALDSEAFF. V and J are TRBV20-1 and TRBJ1-1; tentative D call: TRBD1 (6 bases). Germline lookup yields CDR1 DFQATT and CDR2 SNEGSKA (reference sequence). The CDR3 has 16 amino acids. Trimming shortened V by 0 bases and J by 7 bases, and 21 bases separated the two germline ends.